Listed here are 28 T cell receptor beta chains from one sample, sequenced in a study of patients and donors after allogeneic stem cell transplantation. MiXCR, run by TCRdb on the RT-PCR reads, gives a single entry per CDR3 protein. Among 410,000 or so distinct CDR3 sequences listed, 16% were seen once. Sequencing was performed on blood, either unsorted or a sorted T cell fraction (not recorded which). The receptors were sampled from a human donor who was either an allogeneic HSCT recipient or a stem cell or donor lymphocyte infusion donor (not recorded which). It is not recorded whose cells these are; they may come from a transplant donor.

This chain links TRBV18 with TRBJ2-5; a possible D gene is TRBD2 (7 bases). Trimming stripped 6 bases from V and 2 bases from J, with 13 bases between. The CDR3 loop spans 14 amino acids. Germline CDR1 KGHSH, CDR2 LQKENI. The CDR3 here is CASSPSGTQETQYF. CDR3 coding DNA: TGTGCCAGCTCTCCGAGCGGGACACAAGAGACCCAGTACTTC.

The CDR3, as DNA: TGCGCCAGCAGTTTGTGGGGTGGACAGGGGGCATGGAACACTGAAGCTTTCTTT. Its translation is CASSLWGGQGAWNTEAFF. The chain joins TRBV5-1 to TRBJ1-1; 11 nucleotides align to TRBD1. The J segment lost 1 base and the V segment lost 5 bases, leaving 13 bases of the junction unmatched. Germline V lookup: CDR1 SGHRS, CDR2 YFSETQ. CDR3 length equals 18 residues.

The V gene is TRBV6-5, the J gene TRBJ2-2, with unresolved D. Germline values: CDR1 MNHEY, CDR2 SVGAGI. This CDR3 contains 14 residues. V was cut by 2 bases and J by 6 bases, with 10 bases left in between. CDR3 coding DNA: TGTGCCAGCAGTTACCTAGGAGTGGCCGGGGAGCTGTTTTTT. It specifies CASSYLGVAGELFF.

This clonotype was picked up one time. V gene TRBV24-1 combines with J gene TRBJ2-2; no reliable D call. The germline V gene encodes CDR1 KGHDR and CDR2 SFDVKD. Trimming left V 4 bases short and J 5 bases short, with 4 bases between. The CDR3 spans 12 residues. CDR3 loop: CATSEVTGELFF. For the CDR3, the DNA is TGTGCCACCAGTGAGGTTACCGGGGAGCTGTTTTTT.

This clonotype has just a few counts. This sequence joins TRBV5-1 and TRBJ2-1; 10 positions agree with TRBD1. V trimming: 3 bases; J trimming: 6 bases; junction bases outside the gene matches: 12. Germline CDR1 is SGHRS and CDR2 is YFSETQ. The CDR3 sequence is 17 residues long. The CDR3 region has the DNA TGCGCCAGCAGCTACGGGACAGGGGCATCCCAACTCAATGAGCAGTTCTTC. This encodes CASSYGTGASQLNEQFF.

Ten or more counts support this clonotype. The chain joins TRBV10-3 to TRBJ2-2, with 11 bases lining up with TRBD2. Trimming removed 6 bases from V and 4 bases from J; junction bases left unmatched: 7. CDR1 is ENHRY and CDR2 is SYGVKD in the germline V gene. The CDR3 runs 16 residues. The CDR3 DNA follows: TGTGCCATCAGACTAGCGGGAGACTCGAGCACCGGGGAGCTGTTTTTT. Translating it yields CAIRLAGDSSTGELFF.

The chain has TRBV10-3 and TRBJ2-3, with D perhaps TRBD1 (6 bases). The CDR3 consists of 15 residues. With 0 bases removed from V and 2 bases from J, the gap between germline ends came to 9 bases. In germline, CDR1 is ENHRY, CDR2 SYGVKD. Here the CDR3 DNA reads TGTGCCATCAGTGAGTCGGCAGGGGCCACAGATACGCAGTATTTT. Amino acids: CAISESAGATDTQYF.

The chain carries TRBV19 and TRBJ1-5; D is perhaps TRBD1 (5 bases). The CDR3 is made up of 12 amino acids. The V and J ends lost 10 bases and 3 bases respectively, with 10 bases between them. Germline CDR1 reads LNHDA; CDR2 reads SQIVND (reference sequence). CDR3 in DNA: TGTGCCACGAGGACACTCAATCAGCCCCAGCATTTT. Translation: CATRTLNQPQHF.

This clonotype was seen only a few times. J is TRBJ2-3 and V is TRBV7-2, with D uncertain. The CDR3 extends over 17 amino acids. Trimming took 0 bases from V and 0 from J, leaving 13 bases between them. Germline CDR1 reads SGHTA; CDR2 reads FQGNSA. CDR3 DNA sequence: TGTGCCAGCAGCTTAGCGATGAAACCCACTAGCACAGATACGCAGTATTTT. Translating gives CASSLAMKPTSTDTQYF.

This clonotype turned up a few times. The CDR3 loop is CASSPGPGRGSNQPQHF. DNA for the CDR3: TGCGCCAGCAGCCCCGGCCCGGGCCGAGGGAGCAATCAGCCCCAGCATTTT. The genes are TRBV4-1 and TRBJ1-5; D remains ambiguous. V was pared by 4 bases and J by 1 base, with 17 bases between. The CDR3 extends over 17 amino acids. CDR1 MGHRA and CDR2 YSYEKL come from the germline V gene.

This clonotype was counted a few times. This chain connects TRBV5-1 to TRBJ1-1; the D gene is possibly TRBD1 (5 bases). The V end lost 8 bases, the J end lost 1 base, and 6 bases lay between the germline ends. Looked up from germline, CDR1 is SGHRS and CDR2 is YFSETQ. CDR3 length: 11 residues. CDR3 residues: CASQGNTEAFF. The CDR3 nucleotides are TGCGCCAGTCAGGGGAACACTGAAGCTTTCTTT.

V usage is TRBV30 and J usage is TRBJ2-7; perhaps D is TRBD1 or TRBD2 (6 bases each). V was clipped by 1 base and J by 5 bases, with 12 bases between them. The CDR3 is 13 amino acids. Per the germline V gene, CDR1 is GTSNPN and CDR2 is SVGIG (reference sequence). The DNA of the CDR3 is TGTGCCTGGAGTGATGGGGGGCCGGACGAGCAGTACTTC. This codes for CAWSDGGPDEQYF.

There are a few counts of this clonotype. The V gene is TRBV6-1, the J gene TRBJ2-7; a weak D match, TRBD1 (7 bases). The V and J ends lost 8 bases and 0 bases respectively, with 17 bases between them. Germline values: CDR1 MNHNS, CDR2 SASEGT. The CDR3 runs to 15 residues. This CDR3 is CASHRGLGGSYEQYF. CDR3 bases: TGTGCCAGCCATAGGGGGCTGGGGGGCTCCTACGAGCAGTACTTC.

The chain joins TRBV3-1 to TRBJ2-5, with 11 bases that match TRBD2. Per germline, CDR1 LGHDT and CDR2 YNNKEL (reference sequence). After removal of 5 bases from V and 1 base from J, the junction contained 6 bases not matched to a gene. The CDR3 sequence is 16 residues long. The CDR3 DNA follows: TGTGCCAGCAGCAGTCTAGCGGGGGGTTGCCAAGAGACCCAGTACTTC. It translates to CASSSLAGGCQETQYF.

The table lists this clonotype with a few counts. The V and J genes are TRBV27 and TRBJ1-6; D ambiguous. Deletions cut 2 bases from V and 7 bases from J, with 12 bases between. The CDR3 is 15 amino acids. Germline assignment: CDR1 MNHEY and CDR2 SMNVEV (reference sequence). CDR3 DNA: TGTGCCAGCAGTTTACTAGCAGGTCAGAATTCACCCCTCCACTTT. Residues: CASSLLAGQNSPLHF.

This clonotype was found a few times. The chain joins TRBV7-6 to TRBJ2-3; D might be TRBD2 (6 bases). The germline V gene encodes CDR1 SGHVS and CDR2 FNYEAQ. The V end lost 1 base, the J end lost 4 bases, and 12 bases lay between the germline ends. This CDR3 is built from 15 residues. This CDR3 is CASSLVGGKADTQYF. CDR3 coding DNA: TGTGCCAGCAGCTTAGTGGGCGGGAAGGCAGATACGCAGTATTTT. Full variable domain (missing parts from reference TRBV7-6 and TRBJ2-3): GAGVSQSPRYKVTKRGQDVALRCDPISGHVSLYWYRQALGQGPEFLTYFNYEAQQDKSGLPNDRFSAERPEGSISTLTIQRTEQRDSAMYRCASSLVGGKADTQYFGPGTRLTVL.

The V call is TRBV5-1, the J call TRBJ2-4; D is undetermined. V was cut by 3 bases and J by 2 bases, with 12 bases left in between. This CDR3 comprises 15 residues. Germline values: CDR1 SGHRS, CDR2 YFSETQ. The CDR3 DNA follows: TGCGCCAGCAGCTCAGAGCCCGCCACCAAAAACATTCAGTACTTC. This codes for CASSSEPATKNIQYF.

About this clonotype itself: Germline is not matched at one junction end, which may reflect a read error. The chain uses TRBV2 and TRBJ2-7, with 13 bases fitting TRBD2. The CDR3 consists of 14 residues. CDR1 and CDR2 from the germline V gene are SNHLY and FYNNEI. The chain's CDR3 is CASRLAGGPGEPHF. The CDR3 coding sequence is TGTGCCAGCAGACTAGCGGGGGGGCCCGGCGAGCCCCACTTC.

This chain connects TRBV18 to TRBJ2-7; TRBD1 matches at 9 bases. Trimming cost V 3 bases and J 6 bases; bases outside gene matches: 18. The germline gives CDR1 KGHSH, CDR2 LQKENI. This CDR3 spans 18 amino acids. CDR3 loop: CASSPRDRGEDPPGEQYF. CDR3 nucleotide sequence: TGTGCCAGCTCACCGCGAGACAGGGGGGAAGACCCTCCTGGCGAGCAGTACTTC.

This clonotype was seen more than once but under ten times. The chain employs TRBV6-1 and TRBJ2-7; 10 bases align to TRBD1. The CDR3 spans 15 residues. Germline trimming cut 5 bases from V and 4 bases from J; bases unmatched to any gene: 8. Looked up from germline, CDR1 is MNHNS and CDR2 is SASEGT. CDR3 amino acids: CASSQGQGMRYEQYF. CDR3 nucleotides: TGTGCCAGCAGTCAGGGACAGGGGATGAGATACGAGCAGTACTTC.

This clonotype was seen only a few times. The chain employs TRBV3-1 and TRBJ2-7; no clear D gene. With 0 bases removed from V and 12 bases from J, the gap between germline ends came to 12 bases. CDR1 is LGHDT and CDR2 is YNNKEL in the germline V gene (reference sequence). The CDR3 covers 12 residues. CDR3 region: CASSQEERKRYF. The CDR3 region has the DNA TGTGCCAGCAGCCAAGAGGAGCGTAAACGGTACTTC.

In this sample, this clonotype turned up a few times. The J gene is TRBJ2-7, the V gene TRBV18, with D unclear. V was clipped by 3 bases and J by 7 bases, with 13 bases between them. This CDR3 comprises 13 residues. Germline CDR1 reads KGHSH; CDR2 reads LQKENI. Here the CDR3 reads CASSPSRFGEQYF. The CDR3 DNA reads TGTGCCAGCTCACCGTCACGGTTTGGGGAGCAGTACTTC. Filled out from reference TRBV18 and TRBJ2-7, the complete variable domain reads NAGVMQNPRHLVRRRGQEARLRCSPMKGHSHVYWYRQLPEEGLKFMVYLQKENIIDESGMPKERFSAEFPKEGPSILRIQQVVRGDSAAYFCASSPSRFGEQYFGPGTRLTVT.

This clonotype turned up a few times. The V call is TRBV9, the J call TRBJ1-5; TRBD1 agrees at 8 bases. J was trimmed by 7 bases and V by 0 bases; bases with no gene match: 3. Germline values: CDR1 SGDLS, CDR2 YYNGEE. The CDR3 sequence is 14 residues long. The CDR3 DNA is TGTGCCAGCAGCGTAGGACAGGGGCCGCAGCCCCAGCATTTT. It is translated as CASSVGQGPQPQHF.

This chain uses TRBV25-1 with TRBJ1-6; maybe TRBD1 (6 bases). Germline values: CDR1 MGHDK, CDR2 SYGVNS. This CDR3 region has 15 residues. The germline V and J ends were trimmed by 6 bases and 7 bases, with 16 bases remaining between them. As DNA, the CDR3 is TGTGCCAGCAGCACAACAGGGAAGAGGAATTCACCCCTCCACTTT. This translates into CASSTTGKRNSPLHF. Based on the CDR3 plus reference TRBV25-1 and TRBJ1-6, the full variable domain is EADIYQTPRYLVIGTGKKITLECSQTMGHDKMYWYQQDPGMELHLIHYSYGVNSTEKGDLSSESTVSRIRTEHFPLTLESARPSHTSQYLCASSTTGKRNSPLHFGNGTRLTVT.

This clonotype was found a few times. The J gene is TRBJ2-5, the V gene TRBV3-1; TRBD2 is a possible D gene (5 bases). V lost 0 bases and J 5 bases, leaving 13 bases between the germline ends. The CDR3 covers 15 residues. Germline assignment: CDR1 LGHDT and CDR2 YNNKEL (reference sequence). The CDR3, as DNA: TGTGCCAGCAGCCAAGATTGGCTAGCATGGGAGACCCAGTACTTC. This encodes CASSQDWLAWETQYF.

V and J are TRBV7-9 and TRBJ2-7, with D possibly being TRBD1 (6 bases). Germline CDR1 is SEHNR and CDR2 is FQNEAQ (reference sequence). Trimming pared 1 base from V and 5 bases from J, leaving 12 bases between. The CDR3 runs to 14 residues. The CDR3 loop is CASSLEQGSHEQYF. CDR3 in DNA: TGTGCCAGCAGCTTAGAACAGGGAAGCCACGAGCAGTACTTC.

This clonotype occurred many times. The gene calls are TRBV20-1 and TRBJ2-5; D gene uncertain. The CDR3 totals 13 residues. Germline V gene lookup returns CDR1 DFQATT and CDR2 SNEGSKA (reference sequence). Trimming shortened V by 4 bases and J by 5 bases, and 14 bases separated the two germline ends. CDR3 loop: CSATLPGGETQYF. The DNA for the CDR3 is TGCAGTGCTACCTTGCCGGGTGGGGAGACCCAGTACTTC.

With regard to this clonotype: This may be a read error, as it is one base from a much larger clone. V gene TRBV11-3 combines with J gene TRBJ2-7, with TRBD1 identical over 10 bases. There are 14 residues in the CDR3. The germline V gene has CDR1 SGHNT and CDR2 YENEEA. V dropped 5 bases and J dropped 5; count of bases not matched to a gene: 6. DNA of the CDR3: TGTGCCAGCAGCCCCGGGACAGGGGTCCACGAGCAGTACTTC. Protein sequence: CASSPGTGVHEQYF.